A single TCR beta chain is shown here with its context. Germline lookup yields CDR1 MNHEY and CDR2 SVGAGI. The CDR3 is 15 residues long. V trimming: 6 bases; J trimming: 2 bases; junction bases outside the gene matches: 9. The data originate from a study of blood T cell repertoires in COVID-19. Study processing details: It was from reference gene primer amplification that nucleated cell counts were estimated. Sequenced by immunoSEQ multiplex PCR; TCRdb stores in-frame clones only, minus some. The V and J calls and clone size are taken from that table; D and trimming were inferred from the DNA. Among about 120,000 clones listed, approximately 81% were seen once.

Material: peripheral blood. The clonotype comes from a man aged 45-65 years with acute or convalescent COVID-19. The chain is built from TRBV6-5 and TRBJ2-7; 8 positions match TRBD2. The chain's CDR3 is CASSVTTGGPYEQYF. The CDR3 DNA sequence: TGTGCCAGCAGCGTCACCACGGGGGGGCCCTACGAGCAGTACTTC.